A single sample gave rise to the 18 T cell receptor beta chains below, sequenced in a study of blood T cell repertoires in COVID-19. Assay: immunoSEQ multiplex PCR; the TCRdb copy retains only in-frame clones and omits some. The sample gives some 400,000 clones, approximately 89% of which show up once; approximately 1.3% is in the top ten. The sample was PBMCs or T cells enriched from blood (not recorded which). Source of these receptors: a man in his thirties or forties who had recovered from COVID-19.

V gene TRBV5-4 combines with J gene TRBJ1-6; D is unresolved. V was trimmed by 0 bases and J by 7 bases, leaving 8 bases between them. CDR1 is SGHNT and CDR2 is YYREEE in the germline V gene (reference sequence). This CDR3 is built from 14 residues. In DNA, the CDR3 is TGTGCCAGCAGCTTGGCCCGGGGAAATTCACCCCTCCACTTT. Translating it yields CASSLARGNSPLHF. Full variable domain (remainder filled in from reference TRBV5-4 and TRBJ1-6): ETGVTQSPTHLIKTRGQQVTLRCSSQSGHNTVSWYQQALGQGPQFIFQYYREEENGRGNFPPRFSGLQFPNYSSELNVNALELDDSALYLCASSLARGNSPLHFGNGTRLTVT.

This sequence joins TRBV2 and TRBJ2-5; D may be TRBD2 (6 bases). The CDR3 runs 15 residues. V gave up 8 bases and J gave up 0 bases, with 16 bases separating them. Germline V gives CDR1 SNHLY, CDR2 FYNNEI. CDR3 residues: CASFGSPSDQETQYF. The CDR3 DNA is TGTGCCAGCTTCGGATCCCCTAGCGACCAAGAGACCCAGTACTTC.

This sequence joins TRBV6-4 and TRBJ2-2; D is unresolved. CDR3 length: 13 residues. Trimming took 6 bases from V and 1 from J, leaving 6 bases between them. CDR1 is MRHNA, CDR2 SNTAGT, per germline. DNA of the CDR3: TGTGCCAGCAGACAGCAGAACACCGGGGAGCTGTTTTTT. It specifies CASRQQNTGELFF.

The V and J genes are TRBV9 and TRBJ2-3; D might be TRBD1 (5 bases). Trimming left V 0 bases short and J 2 bases short, with 19 bases between. The germline V gene encodes CDR1 SGDLS and CDR2 YYNGEE. CDR3 size: 18 residues. The CDR3 DNA reads TGTGCCAGCAGCGTAGCCCTTTCAATGGGGCTAAACACAGATACGCAGTATTTT. This gives the protein CASSVALSMGLNTDTQYF.

The CDR3 nucleotides are TGTGCCAGCAGCTTAGGGGCTGGGACAGTAGGGTCCTACAATGAGCAGTTCTTC. Translated, it gives CASSLGAGTVGSYNEQFF. The genes are TRBV7-2 and TRBJ2-1; 7 nucleotides agree with TRBD1. CDR3 length: 18 residues. Germline V gives CDR1 SGHTA, CDR2 FQGNSA. V shed 1 base, J shed 1 base, and the junction held 10 bases outside the gene matches.

The chain carries TRBV7-6 and TRBJ2-1, with D possibly TRBD2 on 7 matching bases. CDR1 is SGHVS, CDR2 FNYEAQ, per germline. This CDR3 is built from 16 residues. V lost 5 bases and J lost 4, with 18 bases in between. The CDR3 DNA reads TGTGCCAGCAGCCCGAACGAGGGGGGGCCGTACAATGAGCAGTTCTTC. Residues: CASSPNEGGPYNEQFF. Complete variable domain (other parts from reference TRBV7-6 and TRBJ2-1): GAGVSQSPRYKVTKRGQDVALRCDPISGHVSLYWYRQALGQGPEFLTYFNYEAQQDKSGLPNDRFSAERPEGSISTLTIQRTEQRDSAMYRCASSPNEGGPYNEQFFGPGTRLTVL.

The genes are TRBV6-5 and TRBJ1-3; D remains unclear. Trimming left V 5 bases short and J 7 bases short, with 15 bases between. Per the germline V gene, CDR1 is MNHEY and CDR2 is SVGAGI. The CDR3 is 14 amino acids. The CDR3 coding sequence is TGTGCCAGCAGTCTAGCGGTCTGGAGGAACACCATATATTTT. This codes for CASSLAVWRNTIYF.

The rearrangement joins TRBV10-3 to TRBJ1-5; D might be TRBD1 (5 bases). Germline-derived CDR1 and CDR2 are ENHRY and SYGVKD. The CDR3 contains 15 residues. V was pared by 2 bases and J by 1 base, with 9 bases between. Here the CDR3 reads CAISEQDKSNQPQHF. CDR3 bases: TGTGCCATCAGTGAGCAGGACAAGAGCAATCAGCCCCAGCATTTT.

This chain connects TRBV2 to TRBJ2-2; TRBD1 is a possible D gene (5 bases). V dropped 6 bases and J dropped 3 bases, with 11 bases sitting between them. The V gene's germline CDR1 is SNHLY and CDR2 FYNNEI. The CDR3 is 14 amino acids. CDR3 DNA: TGTGCCAGCAGGTCGCAGGGTGACACCGGGGAGCTGTTTTTT. Its protein is CASRSQGDTGELFF.

For the CDR3, the DNA is TGCAGCGTGACGAGACAGGGAAGGAATGAGCAGTTCTTC. This encodes CSVTRQGRNEQFF. The rearrangement joins TRBV29-1 to TRBJ2-1; 7 bases fit TRBD1. Trimming at V came to 6 bases and at J to 7 bases, leaving 9 bases not matched to a gene. This CDR3 spans 13 amino acids. Germline assignment: CDR1 SQVTM and CDR2 ANQGSEA.

The rearrangement joins TRBV12-3 or TRBV12-4 to TRBJ1-1; tentative D call: TRBD1 (6 bases). V was trimmed by 10 bases and J by 2 bases, leaving 11 bases between them. CDR3 length equals 12 residues. CDR3 bases: TGTGCCACTTACAGGGTAAACACTGAAGCTTTCTTT. Protein: CATYRVNTEAFF.

The CDR3 is CSASGASNTEAFF. DNA of the CDR3: TGCAGTGCTAGTGGAGCATCGAACACTGAAGCTTTCTTT. This chain links TRBV20-1 with TRBJ1-1; no clear D gene. This CDR3 is built from 13 residues. V was cut by 3 bases and J by 1 base, with 9 bases left in between. Germline assignment: CDR1 DFQATT and CDR2 SNEGSKA (reference sequence).

The CDR3 reads CASSQVMPRDRINNEQFF. The CDR3 nucleotides read TGTGCCAGCAGCCAAGTAATGCCCAGGGACAGGATTAACAATGAGCAGTTCTTC. The chain combines TRBV3-1 (or the pseudogene TRBV3-2) with TRBJ2-1, with TRBD1 identical over 8 bases. CDR3 length: 18 amino acids. V trimming: 1 base; J trimming: 5 bases; junction bases outside the gene matches: 13. The germline gives CDR1 LGHDT, CDR2 YNNKEL (reference sequence).

The genes are TRBV27 and TRBJ1-2; 9 nucleotides align to TRBD1. V lost 4 bases, J lost 3 bases, and 15 bases stayed unmatched. The CDR3 loop spans 18 amino acids. Per the germline V gene, CDR1 is MNHEY and CDR2 is SMNVEV (reference sequence). In nucleotides, the CDR3 is TGTGCCAGCAGTTCATTCCCCGGGTCGGGACAGGGTCACTATGGCTACACCTTC. Amino acid sequence: CASSSFPGSGQGHYGYTF.

CDR3 amino acids: CASMTGSGFRQPQHF. In DNA, the CDR3 is TGTGCCAGTATGACGGGGAGTGGCTTTCGGCAGCCCCAGCATTTT. This chain connects TRBV19 to TRBJ1-5; D uncertain. The CDR3 is made up of 15 amino acids. Germline V lookup: CDR1 LNHDA, CDR2 SQIVND (reference sequence). V was shortened by 7 bases and J by 7 bases, with 20 bases between the two germline ends. Full variable domain (missing parts from reference TRBV19 and TRBJ1-5): DGGITQSPKYLFRKEGQNVTLSCEQNLNHDAMYWYRQDPGQGLRLIYYSQIVNDFQKGDIAEGYSVSREKKESFPLTVTSAQKNPTAFYLCASMTGSGFRQPQHFGDGTRLSIL.

The V and J genes are TRBV2 and TRBJ1-6; 8 nucleotides align to TRBD1. The CDR3 is made up of 14 amino acids. V gave up 10 bases and J gave up 7 bases; unmatched junction bases: 9. CDR1 and CDR2 (germline): SNHLY, FYNNEI. CDR3 sequence: CANRGQGTNSPLHF. DNA of the CDR3: TGTGCCAATCGTGGACAGGGTACAAATTCACCCCTCCACTTT. The complete variable domain, with remaining parts taken from reference TRBV2 and TRBJ1-6, reads EPEVTQTPSHQVTQMGQEVILRCVPISNHLYFYWYRQILGQKVEFLVSFYNNEISEKSEIFDDQFSVERPDGSNFTLKIRSTKLEDSAMYFCANRGQGTNSPLHFGNGTRLTVT.

The V call is TRBV27, the J call TRBJ2-1, with a tentative D call TRBD2 (5 bases). Trimming removed 5 bases from V and 2 bases from J, with 10 bases in between. CDR1 and CDR2 from the germline V gene are MNHEY and SMNVEV (reference sequence). CDR3 length equals 14 residues. The CDR3 region is CASSTPGTYNEQFF. For the CDR3, the DNA is TGTGCCAGCAGTACGCCGGGAACCTACAATGAGCAGTTCTTC.

This chain links TRBV6-5 with TRBJ1-1, with TRBD1 matching over 7 bases. The CDR3 runs 15 residues. Germline values: CDR1 MNHEY, CDR2 SVGAGI. V shed 8 bases, J shed 0 bases, and the junction held 9 bases outside the gene matches. The CDR3 reads CASGTGDAVNTEAFF. The CDR3 DNA follows: TGTGCCAGCGGAACAGGGGATGCGGTGAACACTGAAGCTTTCTTT.